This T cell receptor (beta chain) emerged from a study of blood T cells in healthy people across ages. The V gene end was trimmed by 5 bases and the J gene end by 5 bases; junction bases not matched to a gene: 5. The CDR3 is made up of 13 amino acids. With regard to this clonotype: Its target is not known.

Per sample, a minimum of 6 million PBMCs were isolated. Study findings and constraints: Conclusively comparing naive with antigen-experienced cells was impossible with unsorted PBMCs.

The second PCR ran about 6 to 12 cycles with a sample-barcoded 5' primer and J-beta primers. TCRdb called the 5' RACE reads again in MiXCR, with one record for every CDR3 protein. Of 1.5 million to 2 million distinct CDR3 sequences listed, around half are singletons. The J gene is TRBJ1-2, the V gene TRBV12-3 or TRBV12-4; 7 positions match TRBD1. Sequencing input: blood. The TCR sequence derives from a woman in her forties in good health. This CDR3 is CASSTGERYGYTF. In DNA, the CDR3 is TGTGCCAGCAGTACAGGGGAGAGATATGGCTACACCTTC.